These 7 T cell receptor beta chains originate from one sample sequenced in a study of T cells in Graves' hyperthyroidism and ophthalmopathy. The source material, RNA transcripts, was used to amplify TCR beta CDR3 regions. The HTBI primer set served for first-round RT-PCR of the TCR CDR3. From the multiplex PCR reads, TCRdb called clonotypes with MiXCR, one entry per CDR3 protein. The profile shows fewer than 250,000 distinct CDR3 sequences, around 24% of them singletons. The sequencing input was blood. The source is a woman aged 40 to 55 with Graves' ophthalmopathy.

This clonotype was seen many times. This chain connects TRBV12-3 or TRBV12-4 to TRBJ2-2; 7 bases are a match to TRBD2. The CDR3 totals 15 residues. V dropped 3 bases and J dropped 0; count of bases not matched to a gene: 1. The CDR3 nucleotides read TGTGCCAGCAGTTTCGCGGGGGCGAACACCGGGGAGCTGTTTTTT. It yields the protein CASSFAGANTGELFF.

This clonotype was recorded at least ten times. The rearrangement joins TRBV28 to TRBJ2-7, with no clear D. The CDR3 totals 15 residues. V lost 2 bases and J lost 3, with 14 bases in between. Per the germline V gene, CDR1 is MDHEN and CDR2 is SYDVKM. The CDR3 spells CASSLRVFSFYEQYF. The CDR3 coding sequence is TGTGCCAGCAGTTTAAGGGTTTTTAGTTTCTACGAGCAGTACTTC.

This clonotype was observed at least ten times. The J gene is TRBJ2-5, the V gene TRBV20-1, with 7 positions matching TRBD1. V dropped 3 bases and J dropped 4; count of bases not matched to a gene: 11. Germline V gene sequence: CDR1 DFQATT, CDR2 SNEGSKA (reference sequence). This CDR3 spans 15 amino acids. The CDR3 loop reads CSASPLEGAGETQYF. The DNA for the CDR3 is TGCAGTGCTAGCCCCTTAGAGGGGGCTGGAGAGACCCAGTACTTC.

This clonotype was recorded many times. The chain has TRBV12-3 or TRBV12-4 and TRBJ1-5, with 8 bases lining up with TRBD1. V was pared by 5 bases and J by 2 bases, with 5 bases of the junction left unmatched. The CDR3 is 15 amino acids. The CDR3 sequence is CASSPGGSGNQPQHF. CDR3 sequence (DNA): TGTGCCAGCAGTCCAGGGGGCTCGGGCAATCAGCCCCAGCATTTT.

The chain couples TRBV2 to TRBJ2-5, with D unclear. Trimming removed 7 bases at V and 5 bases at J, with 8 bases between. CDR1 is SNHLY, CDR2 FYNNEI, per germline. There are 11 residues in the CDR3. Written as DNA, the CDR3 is TGTGCCAGCAATCGGCGGGAGACCCAGTACTTC. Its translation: CASNRRETQYF.

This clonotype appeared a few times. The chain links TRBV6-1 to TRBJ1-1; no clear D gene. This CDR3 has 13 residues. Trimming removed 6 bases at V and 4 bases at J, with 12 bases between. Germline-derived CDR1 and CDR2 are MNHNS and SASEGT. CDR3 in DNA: TGTGCCAGCAGAACTAAAGGGTTCACTGAAGCTTTCTTT. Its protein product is CASRTKGFTEAFF.

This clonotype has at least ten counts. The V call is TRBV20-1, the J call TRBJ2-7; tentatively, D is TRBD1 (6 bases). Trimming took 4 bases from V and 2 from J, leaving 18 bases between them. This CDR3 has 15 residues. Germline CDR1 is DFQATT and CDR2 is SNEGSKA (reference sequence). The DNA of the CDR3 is TGCAGTGCTACTAACAGGGACCTATTCCCCTACGAGCAGTACTTC. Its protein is CSATNRDLFPYEQYF.